The subject of this entry is one T cell receptor (beta chain). Germline assignment: CDR1 SGHRS and CDR2 YFSETQ. The CDR3 sequence is 15 residues long. Trimming shortened V by 2 bases and J by 5 bases, and 13 bases separated the two germline ends. Amplification used 60 Vbeta primers and 13 Jbeta primers. This table comes from immunoSEQ multiplex PCR, and its TCRdb copy is limited to in-frame clones, with some not included. The sample lists about 190,000 clones; under 85% were seen once. This sample stems from a study of cytomegalovirus exposure and HLA in healthy donors. V usage is TRBV5-1 and J usage is TRBJ2-2, with D possibly TRBD1 on 6 matching bases. The sequencing sample was made of PBMCs. The TCR comes from a woman aged 18-29 years in good health and CMV-seronegative. CDR3 in DNA: TGCGCCAGCAGCTTTACAGGGACGCGAACCGGGGAGCTGTTTTTT. It encodes CASSFTGTRTGELFF. Full variable domain (outside the CDR3, taken from reference TRBV5-1 and TRBJ2-2): KAGVTQTPRYLIKTRGQQVTLSCSPISGHRSVSWYQQTPGQGLQFLFEYFSETQRNKGNFPGRFSGRQFSNSRSEMNVSTLELGDSALYLCASSFTGTRTGELFFGEGSRLTVL.